This TCR beta chain stems from a study of blood T cell repertoires in COVID-19. Study-level background: Samples of COVID-19 (acute and convalescent) were obtained from the United States, Italy and Spain.

Germline V CDR1 and CDR2: MNHEY, SVGAGI. This CDR3 is 14 amino acids long. Trimming took off 6 bases at V and 8 bases at J, with 19 bases between the two ends. Sequencing used immunoSEQ multiplex PCR; TCRdb keeps in-frame clones, though not all of them. The sample lists 300,000 to 400,000 clones, around 87% occurring once. In its sample, this clone was seen once. The chain has TRBV6-5 and TRBJ1-2; D might be TRBD1 (5 bases). The receptor was isolated from a human donor in a cohort sampled during active COVID-19. The sequenced sample was peripheral blood. The CDR3, as DNA: TGTGCCAGCAGGCTTGACTGGACATCAGGGGGCTACACCTTC. Translating it yields CASRLDWTSGGYTF.